This T cell receptor beta chain was recovered during a study of Tregs in tolerant kidney transplant recipients (dated by TCRdb to the late 2010s). About the investigation overall: Additional Treg samples were obtained by sorting recipient CD4+CD25+CD127- cells from a 3-day mixed lymphocyte reaction with belatacept, in some cases after a subsequent roughly 5-day donor restimulation. During sorting of primary belatacept mixed lymphocyte reaction cultures, recipient cells were distinguished from donor cells with antibodies. The study applied TCRbeta sequencing to find donor-specific regulatory T cells before combined kidney and bone marrow transplantation and then followed those same cells after transplant. In a few healthy controls, several methods of expanding Tregs specific for an allogeneic donor were compared by TCRbeta repertoire sequencing. Overall study outcomes, separate from this receptor: The study was limited by small patient numbers, and the findings need validation in larger populations and under other immunosuppression protocols. Although technical replication error seemed to be minimal, the question of biological reproducibility was not addressed directly. Expanding Tregs with activated donor B cells appeared to identify the most biologically relevant and donor-specific TCRbeta repertoire.

As concerns this clone: What this receptor recognizes is not known. Base qualities are missing; no much larger clone stands one base away.

Taken from the germline V gene, the CDR1 and CDR2 loops are MGHRA and YSYEKL. The V end gives up 0 bases and the J end 1 base, leaving 5 bases in the junction not matched to a gene. Reading from cysteine to phenylalanine, the CDR3 counts 16 amino acids. Only the CDR3 region is kept as DNA, spanning 48 bases read in frame from base 1. Healthy control blood came either as purchased buffy coats or from healthy volunteers. Healthy control blood was processed to PBMCs by Ficoll density gradient and cryopreserved, and patient PBMCs were collected before and after transplant. For TCRbeta CDR3 sequencing, genomic DNA from the sorted cells was extracted using the QIAGEN DNeasy Blood and Tissue Kit. Through immunoSEQ, high-throughput TCRbeta CDR3 sequencing was done commercially, including PCR amplification with internal controls and bias correction. The original pipeline was this. Unique productive TCRbeta sequences were defined by CDR3 nucleotide sequence when primers matched and otherwise by CDR3 amino acid sequence together with Vbeta and Jbeta genes. A sequence was defined as donor-reactive if the sequence was expanded at least 5-fold in CFSE-low cells compared with unstimulated cells and had a frequency of at least 0.01% in CFSE-low cells. Repertoire divergence was quantified by Jensen-Shannon divergence using the top 100 TCRbeta sequences ranked by frequency. For any sample with multiple sequencing runs, sorting error was corrected in each run separately before the runs were pooled. Not all clones reach the TCRdb copy of this immuneACCESS table, which keeps in-frame sequences only. Checked studies attribute under half of the gap to unresolved V genes and leave the rest unexplained. D and trimming come from the DNA, and the V and J calls and clone size come from that table. A total of approximately 1,900 clones appear in this sample, about half of them only once. More than 20% of the sample comes from the top ten.

The chain employs TRBV4-1 and TRBJ2-7, and 8 bases in between align with TRBD1. Sequencing used Tregs from blood cultured with allogeneic cells. The source of this sequence is a human donor in good health. The CDR3 sequence is CASSQDGDRGSYEQYF. The sequenced DNA: TGCGCCAGCAGCCAAGATGGAGACAGGGGTTCCTACGAGCAGTACTTC.